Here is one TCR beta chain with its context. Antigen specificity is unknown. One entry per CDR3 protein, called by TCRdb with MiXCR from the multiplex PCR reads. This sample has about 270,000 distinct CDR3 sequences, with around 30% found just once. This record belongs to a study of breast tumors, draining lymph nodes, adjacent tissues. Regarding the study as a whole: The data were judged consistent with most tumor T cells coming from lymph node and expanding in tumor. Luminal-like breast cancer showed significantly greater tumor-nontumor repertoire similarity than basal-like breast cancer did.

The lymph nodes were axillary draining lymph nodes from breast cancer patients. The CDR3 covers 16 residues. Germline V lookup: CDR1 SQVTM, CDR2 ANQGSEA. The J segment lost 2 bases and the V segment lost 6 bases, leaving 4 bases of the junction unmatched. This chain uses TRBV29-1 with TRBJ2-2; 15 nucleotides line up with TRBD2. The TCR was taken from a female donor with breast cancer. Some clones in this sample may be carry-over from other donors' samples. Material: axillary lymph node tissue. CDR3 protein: CSVGTSGRPNTGELFF. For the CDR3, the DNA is TGCAGCGTAGGGACTAGCGGGAGGCCAAACACCGGGGAGCTGTTTTTT.